This TCR beta chain was captured by sequencing in a study of T-cell reconstitution after alpha-beta-depleted transplantation in children. The V end lost 4 bases, the J end lost 6 bases, and 7 bases lay between the germline ends. The germline V gene has CDR1 SGHNT and CDR2 YYREEE (reference sequence). There are 12 residues in the CDR3. Preparation of the TCRbeta library was carried out with unique molecular identifiers. TCRdb passed the PCR reads through MiXCR, listing each CDR3 protein once. The repertoire holds about 470,000 distinct CDR3 sequences, with 43% as singletons. The chain has TRBV5-4 and TRBJ2-2; tentatively, D is TRBD1 (5 bases). This specimen was PBMCs, taken before TCRalphabeta/CD19-depleted stem cell transplant. The TCR comes from a girl aged 2 to 10 with aplastic anemia, due to receive a stem cell transplant. The CDR3 spells CASSGAPGELFF. The CDR3 DNA is TGTGCCAGCAGCGGGGCTCCCGGGGAGCTGTTTTTT.